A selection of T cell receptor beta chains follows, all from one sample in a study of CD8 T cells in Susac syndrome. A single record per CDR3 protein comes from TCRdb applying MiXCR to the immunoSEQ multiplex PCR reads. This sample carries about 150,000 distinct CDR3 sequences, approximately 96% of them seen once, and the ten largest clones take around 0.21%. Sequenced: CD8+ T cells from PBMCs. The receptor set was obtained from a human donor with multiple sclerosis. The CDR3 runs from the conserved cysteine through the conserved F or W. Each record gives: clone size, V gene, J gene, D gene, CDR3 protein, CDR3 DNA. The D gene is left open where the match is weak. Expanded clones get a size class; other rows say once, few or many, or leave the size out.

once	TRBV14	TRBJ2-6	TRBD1	CASSSPGQGALGANVLTF	TGTGCCAGCAGCTCACCGGGACAGGGGGCGCTTGGGGCCAACGTCCTGACTTTC
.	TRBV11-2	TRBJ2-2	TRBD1	CASSQGQGTGELFF	TGTGCCAGCAGCCAGGGACAGGGGACCGGGGAGCTGTTTTTT
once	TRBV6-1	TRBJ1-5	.	CAIGRVDQPQHF	TGTGCCATCGGCCGGGTCGATCAGCCCCAGCATTTT
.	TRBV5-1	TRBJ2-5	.	CASSLRGRSQETQYF	TGCGCCAGCAGCTTGCGGGGCAGGAGCCAAGAGACCCAGTACTTC
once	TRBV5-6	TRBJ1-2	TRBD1	CASTITWGQGHYGYTF	TGTGCCAGCACCATCACTTGGGGACAGGGGCACTATGGCTACACCTTC
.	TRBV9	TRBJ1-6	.	CASSVESAGKYNSPLHF	TGTGCCAGCAGCGTAGAATCAGCGGGCAAATATAATTCACCCCTCCACTTT
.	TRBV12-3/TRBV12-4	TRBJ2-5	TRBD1	CASSLGQGTETQYF	TGTGCCAGCAGTTTGGGACAGGGTACCGAGACCCAGTACTTC
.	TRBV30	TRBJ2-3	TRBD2	CAWSGPASGDDVDTQYF	TGTGCCTGGTCCGGTCCGGCTAGCGGGGATGACGTCGATACGCAGTATTTT
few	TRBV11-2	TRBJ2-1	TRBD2	CASNPGEGEQFF	TGTGCCAGCAACCCTGGGGAGGGTGAGCAGTTCTTC
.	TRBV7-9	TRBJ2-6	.	CASRDTAGFGANVLTF	TGTGCCAGCAGGGACACCGCCGGTTTTGGGGCCAACGTCCTGACTTTC
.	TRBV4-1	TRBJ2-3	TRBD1	CASSQGMDRGRTDTQYF	TGCGCCAGCAGCCAAGGAATGGACAGGGGACGCACAGATACGCAGTATTTT
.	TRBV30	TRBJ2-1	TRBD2	CAWRILAGGPDEQFF	TGTGCCTGGAGGATACTAGCGGGGGGGCCGGATGAGCAGTTCTTC
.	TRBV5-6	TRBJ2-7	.	CASSPENWSYEQYF	TGTGCCAGCAGCCCGGAAAATTGGTCCTACGAGCAGTACTTC
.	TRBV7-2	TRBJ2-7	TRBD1	CASSSRDSSYEQYF	TGTGCCAGCAGCTCACGGGACAGCTCCTACGAGCAGTACTTC
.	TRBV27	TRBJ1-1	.	CASRVLQGNTEAFF	TGTGCCAGCAGAGTACTACAAGGGAACACTGAAGCTTTCTTT
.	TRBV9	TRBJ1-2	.	CASSVPDGPIYGYTF	TGTGCCAGCAGCGTACCGGACGGGCCAATATATGGCTACACCTTC
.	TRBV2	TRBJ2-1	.	CASSPVFGVF	TGTGCCAGCAGTCCCGTGTTTGGGGTCTTC
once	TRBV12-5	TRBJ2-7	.	CASGLTDEQYF	TGTGCTAGTGGTTTGACAGACGAGCAGTACTTC
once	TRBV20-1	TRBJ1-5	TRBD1	CSARDRGQDSNQPQHF	TGCAGTGCTAGAGATCGAGGACAGGATAGCAATCAGCCCCAGCATTTT
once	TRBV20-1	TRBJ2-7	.	CSARDTGRYEQYF	TGCAGTGCTAGAGATACAGGCCGGTACGAGCAGTACTTC
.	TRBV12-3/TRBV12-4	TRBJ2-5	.	CASTPEGRETQYF	TGTGCCAGCACCCCGGAGGGGAGGGAGACCCAGTACTTC
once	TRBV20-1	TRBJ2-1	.	CSPGGASEQFF	TGCAGCCCTGGGGGGGCCAGTGAGCAGTTCTTC
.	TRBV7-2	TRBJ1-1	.	CASSLDLLGAFF	TGTGCCAGCAGCTTAGACCTTTTAGGGGCTTTCTTT
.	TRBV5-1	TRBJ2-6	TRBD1	CASRRDRSGANVLTF	TGCGCCAGCAGAAGGGACAGGTCTGGGGCCAACGTCCTGACTTTC
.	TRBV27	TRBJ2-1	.	CASSTQSEQFF	TGTGCCAGCAGTACCCAATCTGAGCAGTTCTTC
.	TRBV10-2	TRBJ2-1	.	CASSKGEQFF	TGCGCCAGCAGTAAAGGTGAGCAGTTCTTC
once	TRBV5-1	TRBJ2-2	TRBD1	CASSFRQGGTGELFF	TGCGCCAGCAGCTTCCGACAGGGCGGCACCGGGGAGCTGTTTTTT
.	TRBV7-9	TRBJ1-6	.	CASSQKADGTNSPLHF	TGTGCCAGCAGTCAAAAAGCAGACGGAACAAATTCACCCCTCCACTTT
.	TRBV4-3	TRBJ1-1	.	CASSQDMGTTEAFF	TGCGCCAGCAGCCAAGATATGGGGACCACTGAAGCTTTCTTT
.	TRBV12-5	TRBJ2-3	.	CASGGTLTDTQYF	TGTGCTAGTGGAGGGACCTTAACAGATACGCAGTATTTT
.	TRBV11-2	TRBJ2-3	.	CASSLIDTQYF	TGTGCCAGCAGCTTGATTGATACGCAGTATTTT
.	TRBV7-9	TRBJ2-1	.	CASSLAHGGQDEQFF	TGTGCCAGCAGCTTAGCGCACGGGGGGCAGGATGAGCAGTTCTTC
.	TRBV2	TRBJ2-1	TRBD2	CASRGSGGPNEQFF	TGTGCCAGCAGGGGGAGCGGGGGGCCCAATGAGCAGTTCTTC
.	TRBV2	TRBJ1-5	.	CASIDSYSNQPQHF	TGTGCCAGCATTGATAGTTATAGCAATCAGCCCCAGCATTTT
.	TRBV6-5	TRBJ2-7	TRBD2	CASSYSAGLSYEQYF	TGTGCCAGCAGTTACTCAGCGGGACTGAGCTACGAGCAGTACTTC
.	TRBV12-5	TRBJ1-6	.	CASGLLPGPPESPLHF	TGTGCTAGTGGTTTACTCCCCGGGCCCCCGGAATCACCCCTCCACTTT
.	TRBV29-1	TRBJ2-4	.	CSVEDRGNIQYF	TGCAGCGTTGAAGATCGAGGGAACATTCAGTACTTC